This TCR beta chain was recorded in a study of tumor-infiltrating lymphocytes in localized non-small cell lung cancer (dated by TCRdb to about 2021). For the wider study: Patients whose samples were collected after neoadjuvant chemotherapy, as well as both smokers and never-smokers and several histologies, were included in the cohort. Each patient provided resected tumor tissue plus uninvolved lung tissue from the same patient, with the uninvolved lung tissue described as non-adjacent to the tumor. Alongside flow cytometry, multiplex immunofluorescence, RNA-seq, exome sequencing and proteomics, TCR sequencing was applied to the same patients as one of several integrated assays. The overall ICON cohort was composed of about 150 surgical patients with localized non-small cell lung cancer whose tumors were resected. The paired tumor versus uninvolved lung comparison of immunoSEQ T-cell fraction included some 50 patients.

The T-cell fraction in tumor and uninvolved lung tissue was provided by TCR sequencing with the immunoSEQ assay. On the authors' methods: For survival analysis, patients were split into high (upper tertile) and low (lower two tertiles) T-cell fraction groups and compared by log-rank test. Paired tumor versus uninvolved lung differences in T-cell fraction were tested with a signed-rank test. The table was pulled from immuneACCESS by TCRdb, which kept in-frame rearrangements only. Such tables lose some clones; where checked, under half of the loss comes from unresolved V genes, and the rest has no known cause. That table gives V, J and clone size, and the DNA gave D and trimming. The sample table records some 8,400 clones; around 77% of these occur just once. The ten largest account for approximately 4.6% of the sample. The CDR3 covers 15 residues, taking in both the cysteine and the phenylalanine. The CDR3 DNA has 45 bases and is translated from base 1. Germline trimming: 4 bases from V, 5 bases from J; junction bases outside gene matches: 11. CDR1 SGHDT and CDR2 YYEEEE are derived from the germline V gene.

Here is what the overall study found, with its caveats: Recurrence-free survival showed no association with tumor T-cell fraction measured by TCR sequencing (p = 0.61). In line with immunofluorescence CD3 counts, TCRbeta sequencing supported higher T cell infiltration in tumors compared with uninvolved lung tissue. Because assay coverage varied across patients depending on available tissue quantity, TCR sequencing was performed for only a subset of the cohort. Because different assays used different pieces of the same tissue, intratumor heterogeneity could not be separated from technical variation. The TCR-derived T-cell fraction showed no difference between the flow cytometry-defined immunotypes IM1 (good prognosis) and IM2 (poor prognosis).

Regarding this clone: Its antigen remains unidentified. There are no base qualities to consult, and no much larger clone falls within one base.

The first patient joined ICON in April 2016, and enrollment wrapped up when the last patient was enrolled in September 2018. In a subcohort of 60 to 85 patients, fresh tumor and matched uninvolved tissue were collected for in-depth immune analyses, with TCR sequencing among those analyses. TCR sequencing was performed on DNA isolated from bulk tissue, without cell sorting. Sample: lung tumor tissue. The rearrangement joined TRBV5-6 to TRBJ1-1, and TRBD1 matches 7 of the central bases. This sequence originates from a human donor with non-small cell lung cancer. Here is the DNA: TGTGCCAGCAGCAATCGACAGGGCTGGGGAACTGAAGCTTTCTTT. It translates to CASSNRQGWGTEAFF.